This TCR beta chain was recorded in a study of T-cell memory formation after mild COVID-19. General study points: Shrinking CD4+ clones resided mostly in CM and EM, and CD8+ ones in EMRA. Nothing confirmed that second-wave clones peaking on day 37 were specific for SARS-CoV-2.

Barcoded TCR alpha and TCR beta cDNA libraries with UMIs came from 5'RACE using constant-segment primers. Using its own MiXCR run on the 5' RACE reads, TCRdb lists one record per CDR3 protein. Seen here are about 560,000 distinct CDR3 sequences, 20% to 25% observed once, and the top ten hold roughly 8.3%. The V gene lost 2 bases and the J gene lost 0 bases, with 13 bases spanning the gap. Germline CDR1 is LNHDA and CDR2 is SQIVND (reference sequence). The CDR3 has 16 amino acids. Points on this clonotype: The antigen is not known.

The chain has TRBV19 and TRBJ1-2; no clear D gene. The clonotype originates from an adult woman who had mild COVID-19 (a few samples of this study predate the infection). Cell type and time point are not known. Sequencing was carried out using PBMCs or a T cell subset sorted from them (not recorded which). CDR3 region: CASSILAGFANYGYTF. The CDR3 DNA is TGTGCCAGTAGTATATTGGCAGGCTTCGCTAACTATGGCTACACCTTC. Combining the CDR3 with reference TRBV19 and TRBJ1-2 gives the whole variable domain DGGITQSPKYLFRKEGQNVTLSCEQNLNHDAMYWYRQDPGQGLRLIYYSQIVNDFQKGDIAEGYSVSREKKESFPLTVTSAQKNPTAFYLCASSILAGFANYGYTFGSGTRLTVV.